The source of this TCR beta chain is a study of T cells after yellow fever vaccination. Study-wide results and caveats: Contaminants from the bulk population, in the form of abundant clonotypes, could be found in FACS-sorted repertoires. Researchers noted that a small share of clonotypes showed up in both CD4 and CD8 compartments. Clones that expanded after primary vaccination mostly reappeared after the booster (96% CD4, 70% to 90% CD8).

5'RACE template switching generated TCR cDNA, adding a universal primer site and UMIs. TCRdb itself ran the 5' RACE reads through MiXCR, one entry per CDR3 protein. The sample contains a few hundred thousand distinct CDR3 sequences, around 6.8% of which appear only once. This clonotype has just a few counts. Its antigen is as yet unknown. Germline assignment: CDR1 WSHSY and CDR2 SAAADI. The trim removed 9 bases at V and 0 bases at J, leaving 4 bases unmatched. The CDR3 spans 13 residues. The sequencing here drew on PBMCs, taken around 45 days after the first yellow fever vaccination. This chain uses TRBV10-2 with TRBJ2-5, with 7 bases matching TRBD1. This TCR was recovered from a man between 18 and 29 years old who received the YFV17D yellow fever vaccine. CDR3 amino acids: CASHRGNQETQYF. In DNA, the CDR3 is TGCGCCAGTCACAGGGGAAACCAAGAGACCCAGTACTTC.